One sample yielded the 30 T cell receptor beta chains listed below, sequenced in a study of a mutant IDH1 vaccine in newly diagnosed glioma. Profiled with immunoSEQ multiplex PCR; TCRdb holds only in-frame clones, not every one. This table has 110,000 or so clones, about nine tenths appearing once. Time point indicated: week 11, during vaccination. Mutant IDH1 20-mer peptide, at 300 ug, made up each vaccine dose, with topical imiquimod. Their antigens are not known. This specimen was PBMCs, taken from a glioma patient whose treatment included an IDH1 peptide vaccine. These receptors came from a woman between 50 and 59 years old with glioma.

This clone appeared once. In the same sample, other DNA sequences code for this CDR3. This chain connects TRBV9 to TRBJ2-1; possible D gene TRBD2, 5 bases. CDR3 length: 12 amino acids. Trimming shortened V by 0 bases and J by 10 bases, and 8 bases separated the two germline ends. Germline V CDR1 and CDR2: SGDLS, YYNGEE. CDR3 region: CASSVGGDEQFF. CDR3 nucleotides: TGTGCCAGCAGCGTAGGGGGAGACGAGCAGTTCTTC.

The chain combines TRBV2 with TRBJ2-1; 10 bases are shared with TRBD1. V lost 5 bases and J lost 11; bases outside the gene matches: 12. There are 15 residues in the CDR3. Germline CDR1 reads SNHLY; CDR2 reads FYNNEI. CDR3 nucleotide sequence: TGTGCCAGCAGTCCCCGGGACAGGGGACGGGTCCAGCAGTTCTTC. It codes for CASSPRDRGRVQQFF.

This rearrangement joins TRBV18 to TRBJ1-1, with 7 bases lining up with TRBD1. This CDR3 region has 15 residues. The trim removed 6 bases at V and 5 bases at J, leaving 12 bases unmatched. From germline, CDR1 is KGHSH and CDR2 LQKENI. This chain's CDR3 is CASSPGTARWTEAFF. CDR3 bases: TGTGCCAGCTCCCCTGGGACAGCGAGGTGGACTGAAGCTTTCTTT.

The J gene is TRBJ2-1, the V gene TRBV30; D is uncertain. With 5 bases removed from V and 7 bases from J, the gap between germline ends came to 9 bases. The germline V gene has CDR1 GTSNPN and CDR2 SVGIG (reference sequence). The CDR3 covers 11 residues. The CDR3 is CAWARMNEQFF. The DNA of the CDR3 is TGTGCCTGGGCTAGGATGAATGAGCAGTTCTTC. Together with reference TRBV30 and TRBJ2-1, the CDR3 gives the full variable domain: SQTIHQWPATLVQPVGSPLSLECTVEGTSNPNLYWYRQAAGRGLQLLFYSVGIGQISSEVPQNLSASRPQDRQFILSSKKLLLSDSGFYLCAWARMNEQFFGPGTRLTVL.

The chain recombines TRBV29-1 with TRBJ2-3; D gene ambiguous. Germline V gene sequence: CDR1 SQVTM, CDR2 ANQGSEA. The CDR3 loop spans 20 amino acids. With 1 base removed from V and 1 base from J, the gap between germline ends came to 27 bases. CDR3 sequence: CSVEAPAGPYFYPGTDTQYF. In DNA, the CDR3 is TGCAGCGTTGAAGCCCCGGCAGGCCCATATTTTTATCCGGGCACAGATACGCAGTATTTT.

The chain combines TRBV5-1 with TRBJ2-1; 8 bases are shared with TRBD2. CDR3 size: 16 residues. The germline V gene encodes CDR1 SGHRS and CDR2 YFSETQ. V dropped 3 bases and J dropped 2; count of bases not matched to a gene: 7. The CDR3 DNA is TGCGCCAGCAGCTGGCCGGGAGGGATCCCCTACAATGAGCAGTTCTTC. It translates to CASSWPGGIPYNEQFF.

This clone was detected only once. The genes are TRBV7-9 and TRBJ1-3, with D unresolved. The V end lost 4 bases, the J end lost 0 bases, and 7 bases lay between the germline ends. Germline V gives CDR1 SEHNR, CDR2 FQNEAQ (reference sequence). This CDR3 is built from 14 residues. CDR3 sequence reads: CASSSIISGNTIYF. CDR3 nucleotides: TGTGCCAGCAGCTCCATCATCTCTGGAAACACCATATATTTT.

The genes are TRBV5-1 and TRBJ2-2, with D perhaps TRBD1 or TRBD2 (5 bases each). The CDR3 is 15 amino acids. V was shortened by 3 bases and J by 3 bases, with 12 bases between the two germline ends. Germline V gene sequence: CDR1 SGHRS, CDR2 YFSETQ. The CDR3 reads CASSSGPADTGELFF. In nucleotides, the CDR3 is TGCGCCAGCAGCTCGGGACCGGCGGACACCGGGGAGCTGTTTTTT.

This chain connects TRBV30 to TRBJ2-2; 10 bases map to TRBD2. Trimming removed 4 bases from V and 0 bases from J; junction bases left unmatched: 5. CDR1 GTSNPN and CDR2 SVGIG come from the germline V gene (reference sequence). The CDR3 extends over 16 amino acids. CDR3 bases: TGTGCCTGGACCCCGACTAGCGGGTCGAACACCGGGGAGCTGTTTTTT. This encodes CAWTPTSGSNTGELFF. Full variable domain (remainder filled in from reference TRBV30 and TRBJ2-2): SQTIHQWPATLVQPVGSPLSLECTVEGTSNPNLYWYRQAAGRGLQLLFYSVGIGQISSEVPQNLSASRPQDRQFILSSKKLLLSDSGFYLCAWTPTSGSNTGELFFGEGSRLTVL.

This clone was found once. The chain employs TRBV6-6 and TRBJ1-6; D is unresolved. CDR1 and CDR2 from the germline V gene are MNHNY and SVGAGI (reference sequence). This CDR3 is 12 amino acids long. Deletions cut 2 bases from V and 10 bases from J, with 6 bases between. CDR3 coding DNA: TGTGCCAGCAGTTACCAGGCATCACCCCTCCACTTT. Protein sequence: CASSYQASPLHF.

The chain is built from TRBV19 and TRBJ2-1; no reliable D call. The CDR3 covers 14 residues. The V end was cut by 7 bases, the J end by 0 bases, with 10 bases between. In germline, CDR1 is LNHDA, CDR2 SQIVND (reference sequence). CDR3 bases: TGTGCCAGTATGGACGACGGCTCCTACAATGAGCAGTTCTTC. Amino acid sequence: CASMDDGSYNEQFF.

The CDR3 sequence: CASSEYGGGPADTQYF. CDR3 bases: TGTGCCAGCAGTGAATACGGGGGAGGGCCAGCAGATACGCAGTATTTT. The rearrangement joins TRBV25-1 to TRBJ2-3; 7 bases match TRBD2. This CDR3 is 16 amino acids long. The V segment lost 0 bases and the J segment 4 bases; nucleotides outside the gene matches: 7. Germline assignment: CDR1 MGHDK and CDR2 SYGVNS. The full variable domain, rest sourced from reference TRBV25-1 and TRBJ2-3, is EADIYQTPRYLVIGTGKKITLECSQTMGHDKMYWYQQDPGMELHLIHYSYGVNSTEKGDLSSESTVSRIRTEHFPLTLESARPSHTSQYLCASSEYGGGPADTQYFGPGTRLTVL.

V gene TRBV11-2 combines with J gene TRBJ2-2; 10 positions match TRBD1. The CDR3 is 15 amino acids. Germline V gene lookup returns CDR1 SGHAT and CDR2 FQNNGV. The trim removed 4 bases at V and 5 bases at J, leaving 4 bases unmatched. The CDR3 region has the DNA TGTGCCAGCAGCTGGGGACAGGGGACAACCGGGGAGCTGTTTTTT. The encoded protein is CASSWGQGTTGELFF.

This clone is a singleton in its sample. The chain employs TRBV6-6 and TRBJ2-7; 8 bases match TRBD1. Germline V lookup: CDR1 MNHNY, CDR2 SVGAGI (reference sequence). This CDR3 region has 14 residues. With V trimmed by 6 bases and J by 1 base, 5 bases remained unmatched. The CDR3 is CASRRGQDSYEQYF. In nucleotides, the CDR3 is TGTGCCAGCAGACGGGGACAGGATTCCTACGAGCAGTACTTC.

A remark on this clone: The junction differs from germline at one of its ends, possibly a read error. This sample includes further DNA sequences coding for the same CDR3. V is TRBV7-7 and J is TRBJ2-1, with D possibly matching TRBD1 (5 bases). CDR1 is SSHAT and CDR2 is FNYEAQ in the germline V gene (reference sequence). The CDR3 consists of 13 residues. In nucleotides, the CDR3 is TGTGCTAGCAGCCCTGACAGCTACAATGAGCAGTTCTTC. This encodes CASSPDSYNEQFF.

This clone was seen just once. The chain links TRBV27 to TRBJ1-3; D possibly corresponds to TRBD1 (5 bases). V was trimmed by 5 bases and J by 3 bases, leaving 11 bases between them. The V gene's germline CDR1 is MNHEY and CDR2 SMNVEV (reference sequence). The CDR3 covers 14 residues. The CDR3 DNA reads TGTGCCAGCAGTGTGGGGCGCTATGGAAACACCATATATTTT. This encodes CASSVGRYGNTIYF.

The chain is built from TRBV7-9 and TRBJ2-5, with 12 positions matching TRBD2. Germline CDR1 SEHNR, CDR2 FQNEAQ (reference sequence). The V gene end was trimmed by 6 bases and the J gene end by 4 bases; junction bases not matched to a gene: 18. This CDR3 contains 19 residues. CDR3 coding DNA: TGTGCCAGCAGGCCTCGCCTGACTAGCGGGAGTATGGGCGGAGAGACCCAGTACTTC. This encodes CASRPRLTSGSMGGETQYF.

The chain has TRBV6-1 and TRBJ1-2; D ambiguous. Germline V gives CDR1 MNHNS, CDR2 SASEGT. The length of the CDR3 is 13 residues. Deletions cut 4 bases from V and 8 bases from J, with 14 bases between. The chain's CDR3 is CASSVNGFLGYTF. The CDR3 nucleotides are TGTGCCAGCAGTGTAAATGGGTTCTTGGGCTACACCTTC.

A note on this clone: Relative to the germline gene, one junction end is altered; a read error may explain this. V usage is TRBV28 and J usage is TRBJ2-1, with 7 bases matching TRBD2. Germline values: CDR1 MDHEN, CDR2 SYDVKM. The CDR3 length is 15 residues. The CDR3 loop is CAAAGAGLSYNEQFF. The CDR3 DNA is TGTGCCGCTGCTGGAGCGGGACTATCCTACAATGAGCAATTCTTC.

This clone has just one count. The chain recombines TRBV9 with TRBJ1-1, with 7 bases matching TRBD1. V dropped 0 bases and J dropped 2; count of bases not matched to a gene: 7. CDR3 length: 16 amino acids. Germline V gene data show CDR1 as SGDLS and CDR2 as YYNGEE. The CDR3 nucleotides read TGTGCCAGCAGCGTAGCCCCGGGACAGCCAAACACTGAAGCTTTCTTT. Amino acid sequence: CASSVAPGQPNTEAFF.

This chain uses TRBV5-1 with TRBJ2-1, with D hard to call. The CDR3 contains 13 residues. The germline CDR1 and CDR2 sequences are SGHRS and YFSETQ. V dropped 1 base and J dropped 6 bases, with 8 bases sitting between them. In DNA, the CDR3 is TGCGCCAGCAGCTTGTCCACCATCAATGAGCAGTTCTTC. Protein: CASSLSTINEQFF.

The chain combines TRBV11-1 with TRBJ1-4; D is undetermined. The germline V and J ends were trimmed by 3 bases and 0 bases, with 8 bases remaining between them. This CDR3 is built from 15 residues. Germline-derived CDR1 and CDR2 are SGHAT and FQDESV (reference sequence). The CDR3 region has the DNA TGTGCCAGCAGCTTGAAAGGCACAACTAATGAAAAACTGTTTTTT. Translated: CASSLKGTTNEKLFF. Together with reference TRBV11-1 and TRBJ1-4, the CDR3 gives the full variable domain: EAEVAQSPRYKITEKSQAVAFWCDPISGHATLYWYRQILGQGPELLVQFQDESVVDDSQLPKDRFSAERLKGVDSTLKIQPAELGDSAMYLCASSLKGTTNEKLFFGSGTQLSVL.

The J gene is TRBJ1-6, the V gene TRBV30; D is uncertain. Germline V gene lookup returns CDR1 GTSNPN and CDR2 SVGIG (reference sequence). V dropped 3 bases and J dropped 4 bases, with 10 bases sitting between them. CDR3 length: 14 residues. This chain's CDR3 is CAWSPILYNSPLHF. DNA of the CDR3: TGTGCCTGGAGCCCGATTCTGTATAATTCACCCCTCCACTTT.

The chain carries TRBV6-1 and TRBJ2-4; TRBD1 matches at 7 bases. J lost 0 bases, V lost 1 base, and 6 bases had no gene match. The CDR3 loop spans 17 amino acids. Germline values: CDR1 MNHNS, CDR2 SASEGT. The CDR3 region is CASSEVDRAGAKNIQYF. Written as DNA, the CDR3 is TGTGCCAGCAGTGAAGTCGACAGGGCTGGAGCCAAAAACATTCAGTACTTC.

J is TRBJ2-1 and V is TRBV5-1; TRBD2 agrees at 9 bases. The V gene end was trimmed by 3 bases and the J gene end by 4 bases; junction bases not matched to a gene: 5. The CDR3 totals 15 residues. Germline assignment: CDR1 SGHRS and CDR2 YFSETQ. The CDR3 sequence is CASSSLAGRYNEQFF. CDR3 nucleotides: TGCGCCAGCAGCTCCCTAGCGGGACGGTACAATGAGCAGTTCTTC.

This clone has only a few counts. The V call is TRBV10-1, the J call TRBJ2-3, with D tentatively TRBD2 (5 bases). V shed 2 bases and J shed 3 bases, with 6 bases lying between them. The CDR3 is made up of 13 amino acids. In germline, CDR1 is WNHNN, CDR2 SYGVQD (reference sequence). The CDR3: CASSEPGTDTQYF. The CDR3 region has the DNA TGCGCCAGCAGTGAGCCGGGGACAGATACGCAGTATTTT.

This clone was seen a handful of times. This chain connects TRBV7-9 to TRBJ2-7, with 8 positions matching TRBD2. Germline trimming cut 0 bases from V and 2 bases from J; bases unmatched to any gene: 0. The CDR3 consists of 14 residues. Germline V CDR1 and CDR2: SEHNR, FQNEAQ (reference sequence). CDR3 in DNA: TGTGCCAGCAGCTTAGCTAGCGGGACCTACGAGCAGTACTTC. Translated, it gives CASSLASGTYEQYF.

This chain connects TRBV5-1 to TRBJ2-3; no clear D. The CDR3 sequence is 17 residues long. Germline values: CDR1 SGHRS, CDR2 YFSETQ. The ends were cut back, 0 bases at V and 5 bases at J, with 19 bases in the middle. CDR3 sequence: CASSLGRLVAEVDTQYF. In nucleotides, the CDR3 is TGCGCCAGCAGCTTGGGGCGCTTGGTGGCGGAAGTAGATACGCAGTATTTT.

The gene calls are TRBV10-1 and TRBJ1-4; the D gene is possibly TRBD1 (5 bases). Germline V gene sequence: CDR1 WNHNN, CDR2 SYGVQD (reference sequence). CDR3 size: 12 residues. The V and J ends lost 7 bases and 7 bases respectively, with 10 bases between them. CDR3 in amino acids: CASKGSGEKLFF. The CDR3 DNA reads TGCGCCAGCAAGGGGTCCGGTGAAAAACTGTTTTTT.

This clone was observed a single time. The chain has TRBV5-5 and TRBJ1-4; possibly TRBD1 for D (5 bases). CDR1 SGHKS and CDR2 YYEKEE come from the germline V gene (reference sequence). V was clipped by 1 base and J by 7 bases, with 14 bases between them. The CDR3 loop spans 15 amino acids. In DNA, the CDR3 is TGTGCCAGCAGCTTGCTCGGACACGCGAGTGAAAAACTGTTTTTT. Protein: CASSLLGHASEKLFF.